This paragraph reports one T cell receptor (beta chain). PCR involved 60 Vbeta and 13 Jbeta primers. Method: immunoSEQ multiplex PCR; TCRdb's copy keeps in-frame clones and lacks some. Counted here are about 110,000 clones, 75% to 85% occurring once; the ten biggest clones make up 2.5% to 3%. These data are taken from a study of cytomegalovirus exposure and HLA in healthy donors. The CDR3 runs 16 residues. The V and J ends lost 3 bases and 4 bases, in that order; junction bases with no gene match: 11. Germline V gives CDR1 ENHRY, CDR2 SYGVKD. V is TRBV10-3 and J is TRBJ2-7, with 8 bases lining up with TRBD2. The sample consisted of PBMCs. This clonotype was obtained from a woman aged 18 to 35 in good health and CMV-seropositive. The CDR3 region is CAISDPAGAGGYEQYF. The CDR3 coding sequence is TGTGCCATCAGTGACCCGGCCGGGGCGGGAGGATACGAGCAGTACTTC.